This T cell receptor beta chain was identified during a study of blood T cell repertoires in COVID-19 (TCRdb year 2020). Broadly, across the study: Samples from collaborators originated in the United States, Italy and Spain and spanned both the acute and convalescent phases of COVID-19. The prospective study material was composed of cDNA or gDNA derived from T cells, B-cell-depleted T cells, or PBMCs. Deeply sampled blood TCRbeta repertoires from subjects exposed to, actively infected with, or recovered from COVID-19 were included in the dataset. The repertoires were released in a freely available public database intended as a resource for research on the immune response to SARS-CoV-2. Samples were obtained from the ongoing ImmuneRACE study (first 160 participants) and from some 1,300 subjects provided by 6 global collaborators. Sample metadata almost always included a de-identified subject ID, COVID-19 status, age in years and sex. Where available, HLA class I and class II types were taken from metadata supplied by the sample provider and were not determined by assay-based typing. Study-wide findings and limitations: Clinical and demographic metadata were provided uncurated, with the amount varying by source and participant.

This clone was observed a single time. Its binding antigen is unknown. The input lacks base qualities; no much larger clone sits a single base away. Trimming takes 6 bases from V and 3 bases from J, and the germline ends sit 16 bases apart. In the germline V gene (reference sequence), CDR1 corresponds to MNHEY and CDR2 to SMNVEV. Inclusive of the bounding cysteine and phenylalanine, the CDR3 is 15 residues long. CDR3 DNA only is kept here, 45 bases in frame from base 1. TCRbeta CDR3 regions were amplified from genomic DNA using the immunoSEQ Assay, a bias-controlled multiplex PCR. As for the authors' bioinformatics: Nucleated cell counts per sample were estimated from amplification of reference gene primers within the assay. Sequence reads were collapsed and filtered to measure the absolute abundance of every unique TCRbeta CDR3 rearrangement. For each sample, productive Simpson clonality was calculated as the square root of Simpson's diversity index over productive rearrangements. TCRdb took this table from immuneACCESS and kept in-frame rearrangements with V and J called. Such tables lack part of the clones; where checked against another copy, unresolved V genes explain under half of the gap, and the rest is unexplained. The V and J calls and clone size are taken from that table; D and trimming were inferred from the DNA. The sample has roughly 40,000 clones on record, 80% to 90% of them singletons. The ten top clones hold approximately 10% of the sample.

Each collaborating institution followed its own protocols to collect whole blood in K2EDTA tubes. Collaborator samples were shipped for TCRbeta analysis as frozen whole blood, isolated PBMCs, or DNA extracted from either sample type. This chain joins TRBV27 to TRBJ2-3, with the D segment identity uncertain. The sequence was obtained from a young man with active or convalescent COVID-19. The sample comprised peripheral blood. For the CDR3, the sequence is CASSPRLLGTDTQYF. The nucleotide sequence reads as follows: TGTGCCAGCAGCCCTAGACTCCTGGGTACAGATACGCAGTATTTT.